A single sample is the source of the 10 T cell receptor beta chains below, sequenced in a study of molecular identifiers for immune sequencing clone quantification. In TCRdb, the PCR reads were re-called with MiXCR into one record per CDR3 protein. The table includes under 600,000 distinct CDR3 sequences, under 30% detected once. The sample consisted of naive CD8+ T cells from blood, with Jurkat cell RNA spiked in. Subset specified: FACS-sorted CD8+CD4-CCR7+CD45RA+ naive T cells. These receptors came from a human donor in good health. Some libraries in this study had Jurkat cell RNA spiked in.

In its sample, this clonotype was seen many times. The CDR3 bases are TGCGCCAGCAGCCGAACGACAGGGATCGGCTATGGCTACACCTTC. It is translated as CASSRTTGIGYGYTF. The chain employs TRBV5-1 and TRBJ1-2, with 7 bases matching TRBD1. This CDR3 is 15 amino acids long. Trimming removed 4 bases from V and 4 bases from J; junction bases left unmatched: 10. The germline V gene encodes CDR1 SGHRS and CDR2 YFSETQ. Complete variable domain (other parts from reference TRBV5-1 and TRBJ1-2): KAGVTQTPRYLIKTRGQQVTLSCSPISGHRSVSWYQQTPGQGLQFLFEYFSETQRNKGNFPGRFSGRQFSNSRSEMNVSTLELGDSALYLCASSRTTGIGYGYTFGSGTRLTVV.

The V and J genes are TRBV19 and TRBJ1-5, with D perhaps matching TRBD1 (5 bases). The CDR3 spans 15 residues. Germline CDR1 LNHDA, CDR2 SQIVND (reference sequence). V shed 4 bases and J shed 1 base, with 11 bases lying between them. CDR3 residues: CASSTGTQSNQPQHF. The CDR3 DNA reads TGTGCCAGTAGTACCGGGACCCAGAGCAATCAGCCCCAGCATTTT. The full variable domain, rest sourced from reference TRBV19 and TRBJ1-5, is DGGITQSPKYLFRKEGQNVTLSCEQNLNHDAMYWYRQDPGQGLRLIYYSQIVNDFQKGDIAEGYSVSREKKESFPLTVTSAQKNPTAFYLCASSTGTQSNQPQHFGDGTRLSIL.

The J gene is TRBJ2-2, the V gene TRBV5-4, with D unresolved. Germline CDR1 SGHNT, CDR2 YYREEE (reference sequence). This CDR3 comprises 15 residues. The V end was cut by 3 bases, the J end by 7 bases, with 16 bases between. The DNA of the CDR3 is TGTGCCAGCAGCTCAACTACATTAAGTGGCGGGGAGCTGTTTTTT. This sequence encodes CASSSTTLSGGELFF.

Regarding this clonotype: This clone may be a read error of a much larger clone one base away. The rearrangement uses TRBV24-1 and TRBJ2-3, with D uncertain. The CDR3 is made up of 14 amino acids. Per germline, CDR1 KGHDR and CDR2 SFDVKD. The CDR3 DNA reads as TGTGCCACCTGTGATTCGAAGCTCACAGATACGCAGTATTTT. Translation: CATCDSKLTDTQYF.

The CDR3 spells CSVLAGVHEQYF. CDR3 DNA sequence: TGCAGCGTCCTAGCGGGAGTCCACGAGCAGTACTTC. The chain combines TRBV29-1 with TRBJ2-7, with 10 bases lining up with TRBD2. Germline CDR1 reads SQVTM; CDR2 reads ANQGSEA. There are 12 residues in the CDR3. V shed 6 bases, J shed 5 bases, and the junction held 4 bases outside the gene matches.

The chain is built from TRBV11-2 and TRBJ2-5; 7 nucleotides align to TRBD2. Germline V gene lookup returns CDR1 SGHAT and CDR2 FQNNGV. The CDR3 consists of 16 residues. Trimming cost V 1 base and J 7 bases; bases outside gene matches: 12. Written as DNA, the CDR3 is TGTGCCAGCAGCTTAGTCCCTAGCGGACTTTTCGGGACCCAGTACTTC. This encodes CASSLVPSGLFGTQYF.

Only a few counts were recorded for this clonotype. Its ends do not fully match the called genes, so a read error is possible. The chain has TRBV7-7 and TRBJ1-3; D is uncertain. CDR1 and CDR2 from the germline V gene are SSHAT and FNYEAQ (reference sequence). The length of the CDR3 is 15 residues. The CDR3 sequence is CASSEGPGSGNTIYF. CDR3 DNA: TGTGCTAGCAGCGAAGGACCAGGCTCTGGAAACACCATATATTTT.

With regard to this clonotype: A read error may be the cause here, since a much bigger clone is one base away. This likely comes from a read error, as the CDR3 has no conserved phenylalanine or tryptophan at its end. The J gene is TRBJ1-1, the V gene TRBV4-1; TRBD1 aligns across 7 bases. Per germline, CDR1 MGHRA and CDR2 YSYEKL. This CDR3 spans 15 amino acids. V was clipped by 3 bases and J by 2 bases; unmatched bases: 6. The CDR3 is CASSQYRTGNTEAFL. The CDR3 DNA follows: TGCGCCAGCAGCCAGTACCGGACAGGAAACACTGAAGCTTTCCTT.

This clonotype was counted only a few times. This chain joins TRBV13 and TRBJ2-3, with 13 bases lining up with TRBD2. Germline assignment: CDR1 PRHDT and CDR2 FYEKMQ (reference sequence). The V and J ends lost 4 bases and 6 bases, in that order; junction bases with no gene match: 10. The CDR3 length is 17 residues. CDR3 sequence: CASSSTLAGGPGDTQYF. The CDR3 coding sequence is TGTGCCAGCAGCTCCACACTAGCGGGAGGGCCAGGGGATACGCAGTATTTT.

This clonotype showed up many times. The chain joins TRBV20-1 to TRBJ2-3; unclear D gene. Germline CDR1 DFQATT, CDR2 SNEGSKA (reference sequence). CDR3 size: 11 residues. CDR3 sequence: CTLPIMDTQYF. In nucleotides, the CDR3 is TGCACCCTTCCAATCATGGATACGCAGTATTTT.